Listed below are T cell receptor beta chains from one sample, sequenced in a study of cytomegalovirus exposure and HLA in healthy donors. Measured with immunoSEQ multiplex PCR; TCRdb has only the in-frame clones, and not every one. The table lists 120,000 or so clones, approximately 80% of them singletons. The specimen was PBMCs. The source is a middle-aged man in good health and CMV-seronegative. Each CDR3 is given with its conserved first and last residue. The D gene is left open where the match is weak. Only some rows state a clone size, as once, few, many or a class for expanded clones.

>15|TRBV19|-|-|TRBJ2-2
TGTGCCAGTATTGACGGGGGGCTAGGCACCGGGGAGCTGTTTTTT
CASIDGGLGTGELFF
>15|TRBV6-1|-|few|TRBJ1-5
TGTGCCAGCAAGAGGGGACAAGAGAGCAATCAGCCCCAGCATTTT
CASKRGQESNQPQHF
>15|TRBV5-4|-|-|TRBJ2-7
TGTGCCAGCAGCTTGTCCGGGACACTGGCGAGGGAGCAGTACTTC
CASSLSGTLAREQYF
>13|TRBV10-3|-|-|TRBJ1-5
TGTGCCATCACCCGGGACAAAGATCAGCCCCAGCATTTT
CAITRDKDQPQHF
>13|TRBV5-1|-|-|TRBJ2-1
TGCGCCAGCAGCTTAAACAGGGTAAATGAGCAGTTCTTC
CASSLNRVNEQFF
>11|TRBV6-5|-|-|TRBJ2-1
TGTGCCAGCCGGGCCTACAATGAGCAGTTCTTC
CASRAYNEQFF
>15|TRBV5-4|TRBD1|-|TRBJ2-5
TGTGCCAGCAGCTTGGCCAAGGACAGGGTGGAGACCCAGTACTTC
CASSLAKDRVETQYF
>15|TRBV11-2|-|few|TRBJ2-7
TGTGCCAGCAGCTCCGGGAGGGGGCGGGGGGATGAGCAGTACTTC
CASSSGRGRGDEQYF
>13|TRBV6-5|TRBD2|-|TRBJ2-7
TGTGCCAGCAGGGTAGCGGGGGGGTACGAGCAGTACTTC
CASRVAGGYEQYF
>16|TRBV7-2|TRBD2|-|TRBJ2-3
TGTGCCAGCAGCGTAAGACCTAGCGGGAAGGCAGATACGCAGTATTTT
CASSVRPSGKADTQYF
>15|TRBV28|TRBD1|once|TRBJ1-2
TGTGCCAGCAGAGAATCAGGGGGCCCCAACTATGGCTACACCTTC
CASRESGGPNYGYTF